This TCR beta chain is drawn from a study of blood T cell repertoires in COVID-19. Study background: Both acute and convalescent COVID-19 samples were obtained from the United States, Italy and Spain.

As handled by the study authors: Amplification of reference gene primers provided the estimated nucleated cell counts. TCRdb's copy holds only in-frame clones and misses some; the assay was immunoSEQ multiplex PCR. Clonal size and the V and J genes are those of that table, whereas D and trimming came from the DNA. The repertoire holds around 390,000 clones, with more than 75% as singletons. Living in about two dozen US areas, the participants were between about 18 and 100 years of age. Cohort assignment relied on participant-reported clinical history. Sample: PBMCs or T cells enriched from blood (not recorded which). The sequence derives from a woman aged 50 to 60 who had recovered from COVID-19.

The CDR3 DNA reads TGTGCCAGCAGGCGGGGGGCTGATAATCAGCCCCAGCATTTT. Protein: CASRRGADNQPQHF. V usage is TRBV2 and J usage is TRBJ1-5; D perhaps matches TRBD1 (6 bases). CDR1 is SNHLY, CDR2 FYNNEI, per germline. CDR3 length equals 14 residues. V was trimmed by 6 bases and J by 4 bases, leaving 13 bases between them. The full variable domain, its missing parts supplied by reference TRBV2 and TRBJ1-5, is EPEVTQTPSHQVTQMGQEVILRCVPISNHLYFYWYRQILGQKVEFLVSFYNNEISEKSEIFDDQFSVERPDGSNFTLKIRSTKLEDSAMYFCASRRGADNQPQHFGDGTRLSIL.